This is a list of T cell receptor beta chains from one sample in a study of cytotoxic CD8 clonotypes in ibrutinib-treated CLL. The protocol was immunoSEQ multiplex PCR, while the TCRdb copy is restricted to in-frame clones and leaves out a portion. This sample has more than 10,000 clones, with about four fifths found just once. Sequenced material: PBMCs, taken at disease progression, from a patient treated with ibrutinib. The source is a human donor with chronic lymphocytic leukemia. CDR3s include the opening cysteine and the closing phenylalanine or tryptophan. The order of the fields is V gene, J gene, clone size, D gene, CDR3 protein, CDR3 DNA. D genes are given only for firm matches. Size is omitted from some rows. Given values are once, few, many or a class for expanded clones.

v_call: TRBV19
j_call: TRBJ1-5
clone_size: hyperexpanded
d_call: -
cdr3_aa: CATDAGGWSNQPQHF
cdr3_nt: TGTGCCACTGATGCTGGGGGATGGAGCAATCAGCCCCAGCATTTT

v_call: TRBV11-3
j_call: TRBJ2-3
clone_size: -
d_call: TRBD1
cdr3_aa: CASSRGQGTDTQYF
cdr3_nt: TGTGCCAGCAGCCGGGGACAGGGAACAGATACGCAGTATTTT

v_call: TRBV19
j_call: TRBJ2-3
clone_size: -
d_call: -
cdr3_aa: CASRPASVITDTQYF
cdr3_nt: TGTGCCAGTAGACCTGCCTCGGTGATCACAGATACGCAGTATTTT

v_call: TRBV7-9
j_call: TRBJ2-1
clone_size: large
d_call: TRBD2
cdr3_aa: CASSLTSGGVNEQFF
cdr3_nt: TGTGCCAGCAGCTTGACTAGCGGAGGGGTGAATGAGCAGTTCTTC

v_call: TRBV5-1
j_call: TRBJ2-1
clone_size: -
d_call: TRBD2
cdr3_aa: CASRREGLAGEQFF
cdr3_nt: TGCGCCAGCAGGCGGGAGGGCCTTGCGGGTGAGCAGTTCTTC

v_call: TRBV10-3
j_call: TRBJ2-7
clone_size: -
d_call: TRBD1
cdr3_aa: CATTGTGGNEQYF
cdr3_nt: TGTGCCACGACCGGGACAGGGGGCAACGAGCAGTACTTC

v_call: TRBV7-2
j_call: TRBJ2-1
clone_size: -
d_call: -
cdr3_aa: CASSLDRVLQFF
cdr3_nt: TGTGCCAGCAGCTTAGATCGGGTACTTCAGTTCTTC

v_call: TRBV7-9
j_call: TRBJ2-7
clone_size: -
d_call: -
cdr3_aa: CASSPGGESRQYF
cdr3_nt: TGTGCCAGCAGCCCTGGCGGGGAATCGAGGCAGTACTTC

v_call: TRBV6-1
j_call: TRBJ2-1
clone_size: once
d_call: -
cdr3_aa: CASSLTTNEQFF
cdr3_nt: TGTGCCAGCAGTTTAACTACTAATGAGCAGTTCTTC

v_call: TRBV10-3
j_call: TRBJ2-7
clone_size: once
d_call: -
cdr3_aa: CAISDREGGKYEQYF
cdr3_nt: TGTGCCATCAGTGATAGGGAAGGCGGAAAATACGAGCAGTACTTC

v_call: TRBV2
j_call: TRBJ1-5
clone_size: once
d_call: -
cdr3_aa: CASSQQGAGNQPQHF
cdr3_nt: TGTGCCAGCAGTCAACAGGGCGCGGGCAATCAGCCCCAGCATTTT

v_call: TRBV19
j_call: TRBJ2-7
clone_size: -
d_call: -
cdr3_aa: CASSTGVSYEQYF
cdr3_nt: TGTGCCAGTAGTACCGGGGTTTCCTACGAGCAGTACTTC

v_call: TRBV6-5
j_call: TRBJ2-7
clone_size: -
d_call: -
cdr3_aa: CASSYGWPPYEQYF
cdr3_nt: TGTGCCAGCAGTTACGGCTGGCCCCCCTACGAGCAGTACTTC

v_call: TRBV27
j_call: TRBJ2-1
clone_size: large
d_call: TRBD2
cdr3_aa: CASSLFASGSNEQFF
cdr3_nt: TGTGCCAGCAGTTTATTCGCTAGCGGGAGCAATGAGCAGTTCTTC

v_call: TRBV9
j_call: TRBJ2-5
clone_size: few
d_call: TRBD1
cdr3_aa: CASSSREGAKTQYF
cdr3_nt: TGTGCCAGCTCCTCCCGAGAGGGGGCGAAGACCCAGTACTTC

v_call: TRBV4-2
j_call: TRBJ2-1
clone_size: -
d_call: -
cdr3_aa: CASSLKGEQFF
cdr3_nt: TGTGCCAGCAGCCTAAAGGGTGAGCAGTTCTTC

v_call: TRBV6-6
j_call: TRBJ1-5
clone_size: few
d_call: -
cdr3_aa: CASSYSILAVGQPQHF
cdr3_nt: TGTGCCAGCAGTTACTCGATCCTGGCAGTGGGACAGCCCCAGCATTTT

v_call: TRBV5-4
j_call: TRBJ1-2
clone_size: -
d_call: TRBD1
cdr3_aa: CASSLGQGGYGYTF
cdr3_nt: TGTGCCAGCAGCTTGGGACAGGGCGGCTATGGCTACACCTTC

v_call: TRBV5-1
j_call: TRBJ2-4
clone_size: -
d_call: TRBD2
cdr3_aa: CASSPRLAGSSNIQYF
cdr3_nt: TGCGCCAGCAGCCCACGACTAGCGGGTTCTTCAAACATTCAGTACTTC

v_call: TRBV4-2
j_call: TRBJ2-7
clone_size: -
d_call: -
cdr3_aa: CASSQGNSGTYEQYF
cdr3_nt: TGTGCCAGCAGCCAAGGTAATAGCGGAACCTACGAGCAGTACTTC

v_call: TRBV29-1
j_call: TRBJ1-1
clone_size: few
d_call: TRBD1
cdr3_aa: CSVETHRGLITEAFF
cdr3_nt: TGCAGCGTTGAAACTCACAGGGGGCTTATCACTGAAGCTTTCTTT

v_call: TRBV28
j_call: TRBJ1-2
clone_size: once
d_call: -
cdr3_aa: CASSLAGANYGYTF
cdr3_nt: TGTGCCAGCAGTTTAGCAGGGGCTAACTATGGCTACACCTTC

v_call: TRBV29-1
j_call: TRBJ2-5
clone_size: -
d_call: -
cdr3_aa: CSVVGRALKTQYF
cdr3_nt: TGCAGCGTTGTAGGCAGGGCACTAAAGACCCAGTACTTC

v_call: TRBV5-1
j_call: TRBJ2-3
clone_size: -
d_call: TRBD2
cdr3_aa: CASSLGLAGVDTQYF
cdr3_nt: TGCGCCAGCAGCTTGGGGCTAGCGGGAGTAGATACGCAGTATTTT

v_call: TRBV19
j_call: TRBJ2-7
clone_size: -
d_call: TRBD1
cdr3_aa: CASKHRGSYEQYF
cdr3_nt: TGTGCCAGTAAGCACAGGGGCTCCTACGAGCAGTACTTC

v_call: TRBV28
j_call: TRBJ1-2
clone_size: once
d_call: TRBD1
cdr3_aa: CAISDREYGYTF
cdr3_nt: TGTGCCATTTCGGACAGGGAGTATGGCTACACCTTC

v_call: TRBV28
j_call: TRBJ2-2
clone_size: few
d_call: -
cdr3_aa: CASSFRSGTGELFF
cdr3_nt: TGTGCCAGCAGTTTTAGATCCGGGACCGGGGAGCTGTTTTTT

v_call: TRBV6-6
j_call: TRBJ2-3
clone_size: -
d_call: TRBD2
cdr3_aa: CASSYAGLAGTDTQYF
cdr3_nt: TGTGCCAGCAGTTACGCGGGACTAGCGGGAACAGATACGCAGTATTTT

v_call: TRBV5-1
j_call: TRBJ1-5
clone_size: -
d_call: -
cdr3_aa: CASSLGLGDSQPQHF
cdr3_nt: TGCGCCAGCAGCTTGGGGCTAGGGGACTCCCAGCCCCAGCATTTT

v_call: TRBV5-6
j_call: TRBJ2-7
clone_size: -
d_call: -
cdr3_aa: CASSPLLRGTSYEQYF
cdr3_nt: TGTGCCAGCAGCCCCCTACTCCGCGGGACCTCCTACGAGCAGTACTTC

v_call: TRBV6-6
j_call: TRBJ2-4
clone_size: once
d_call: -
cdr3_aa: CASSSTGLVKNIQYF
cdr3_nt: TGTGCCAGCAGTTCCACAGGGTTGGTCAAAAACATTCAGTACTTC

v_call: TRBV6-1
j_call: TRBJ1-4
clone_size: -
d_call: -
cdr3_aa: CASSETRRSEKLFF
cdr3_nt: TGTGCCAGCAGTGAAACGCGCCGGAGTGAAAAACTGTTTTTT

v_call: TRBV9
j_call: TRBJ2-1
clone_size: few
d_call: TRBD1
cdr3_aa: CASSVEGKVGQDYNEQFF
cdr3_nt: TGTGCCAGCAGCGTAGAGGGTAAAGTGGGACAGGACTACAATGAGCAGTTCTTC

v_call: TRBV7-3
j_call: TRBJ2-7
clone_size: -
d_call: TRBD2
cdr3_aa: CASSRSTSGRPGDEQYF
cdr3_nt: TGTGCCAGCAGCCGTTCGACTAGCGGGAGGCCCGGGGACGAGCAGTACTTC

v_call: TRBV11-2
j_call: TRBJ2-1
clone_size: -
d_call: -
cdr3_aa: CASSPSASPWNEQFF
cdr3_nt: TGTGCCAGCAGCCCAAGTGCAAGCCCATGGAATGAGCAGTTCTTC

v_call: TRBV11-2
j_call: TRBJ2-7
clone_size: -
d_call: -
cdr3_aa: CASSLSGPGSGVHEQYF
cdr3_nt: TGTGCCAGCAGCTTATCGGGACCAGGTAGTGGGGTACACGAGCAGTACTTC

v_call: TRBV6-6
j_call: TRBJ2-3
clone_size: -
d_call: -
cdr3_aa: CASSPAGTTDTQYF
cdr3_nt: TGTGCCAGCAGCCCAGCAGGGACCACAGATACGCAGTATTTT

v_call: TRBV11-2
j_call: TRBJ2-3
clone_size: -
d_call: TRBD2
cdr3_aa: CASSREADTQYF
cdr3_nt: TGTGCCAGCAGCCGGGAGGCAGATACGCAGTATTTT

v_call: TRBV20-1
j_call: TRBJ2-7
clone_size: -
d_call: -
cdr3_aa: CSATANYEQYF
cdr3_nt: TGCAGTGCTACAGCGAACTACGAGCAGTACTTC

v_call: TRBV2
j_call: TRBJ2-2
clone_size: once
d_call: TRBD1
cdr3_aa: CASSEGGQHRAGELFF
cdr3_nt: TGTGCCAGCAGTGAAGGGGGACAGCATCGGGCCGGGGAGCTGTTTTTT

v_call: TRBV30
j_call: TRBJ1-1
clone_size: -
d_call: TRBD1
cdr3_aa: CAWNRGQGYTEAFF
cdr3_nt: TGTGCCTGGAATAGGGGGCAGGGGTACACTGAAGCTTTCTTT